This T cell receptor beta chain was obtained from a study of T-cell reconstitution after alpha-beta-depleted transplantation in children. Findings of the study overall: It was surviving recipient T cells and thymic progenitors that gave some patients high TCRbeta diversity at day 60. There were reportedly several hundred expanded graft clones from which alpha-beta T cells came about two months after transplant. T cells produced anew were the main source of T-cell counts and diversity one year after transplant.

As it was prepared, the TCRbeta library received unique molecular identifiers. TCRdb re-derived calls from the PCR reads in MiXCR, one entry per CDR3 protein. In the table there are around 450,000 distinct CDR3 sequences, around two fifths of which are singletons. V was shortened by 1 base and J by 4 bases, with 10 bases between the two germline ends. Germline values: CDR1 MGHRA, CDR2 YSYEKL. CDR3 length: 14 residues. This clonotype was counted between two and nine times. Its antigen is not known. This sample comprised PBMCs, obtained before TCRalphabeta/CD19-depleted stem cell transplant. The origin of this receptor is a girl between 2 and 10 years old with aplastic anemia, due to receive a stem cell transplant. V usage is TRBV4-1 and J usage is TRBJ2-5; D perhaps matches TRBD2 (5 bases). CDR3 loop: CASSQGGSPETQYF. In DNA form, the CDR3 reads TGCGCCAGCAGCCAAGGAGGGAGTCCAGAGACCCAGTACTTC.